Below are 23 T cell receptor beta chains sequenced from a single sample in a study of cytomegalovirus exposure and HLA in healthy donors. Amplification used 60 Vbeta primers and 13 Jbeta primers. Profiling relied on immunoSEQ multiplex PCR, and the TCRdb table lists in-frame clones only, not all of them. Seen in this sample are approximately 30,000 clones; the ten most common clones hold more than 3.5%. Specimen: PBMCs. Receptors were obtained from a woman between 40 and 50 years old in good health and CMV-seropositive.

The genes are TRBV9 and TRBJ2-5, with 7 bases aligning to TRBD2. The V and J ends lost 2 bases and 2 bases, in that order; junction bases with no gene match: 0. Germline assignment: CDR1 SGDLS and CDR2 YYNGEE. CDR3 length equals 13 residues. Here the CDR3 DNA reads TGTGCCAGCAGCGTGCGGGGGCAAGAGACCCAGTACTTC. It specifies CASSVRGQETQYF. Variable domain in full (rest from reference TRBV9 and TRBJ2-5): DSGVTQTPKHLITATGQRVTLRCSPRSGDLSVYWYQQSLDQGLQFLIQYYNGEERAKGNILERFSAQQFPDLHSELNLSSLELGDSALYFCASSVRGQETQYFGPGTRLLVL.

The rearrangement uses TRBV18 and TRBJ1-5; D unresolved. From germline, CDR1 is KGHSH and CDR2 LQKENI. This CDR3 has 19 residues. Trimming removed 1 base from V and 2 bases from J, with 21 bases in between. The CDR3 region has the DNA TGTGCCAGCTCACCACGAGCGCAGAACCTTGTGGAGGGCAATCAGCCCCAGCATTTT. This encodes CASSPRAQNLVEGNQPQHF.

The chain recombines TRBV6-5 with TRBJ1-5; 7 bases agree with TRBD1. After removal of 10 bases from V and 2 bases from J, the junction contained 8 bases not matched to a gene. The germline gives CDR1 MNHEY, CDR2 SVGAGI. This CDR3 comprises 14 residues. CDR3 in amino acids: CATGKGQRNQPQHF. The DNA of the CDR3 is TGTGCCACCGGGAAGGGACAGCGCAATCAGCCCCAGCATTTT.

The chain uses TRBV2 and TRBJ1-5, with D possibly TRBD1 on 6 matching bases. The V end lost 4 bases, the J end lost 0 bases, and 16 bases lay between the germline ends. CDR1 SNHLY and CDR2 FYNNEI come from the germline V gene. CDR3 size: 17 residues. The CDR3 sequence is CASSGRGGHLSNQPQHF. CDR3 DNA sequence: TGTGCCAGCAGTGGCCGGGGGGGACACCTTAGCAATCAGCCCCAGCATTTT.

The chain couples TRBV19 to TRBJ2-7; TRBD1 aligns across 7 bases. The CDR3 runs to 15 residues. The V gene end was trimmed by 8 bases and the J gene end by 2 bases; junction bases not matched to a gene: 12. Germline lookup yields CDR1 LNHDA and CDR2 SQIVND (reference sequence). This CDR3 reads CASPEKGQLPYEQYF. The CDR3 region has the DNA TGTGCCAGTCCTGAAAAGGGACAGTTGCCCTACGAGCAGTACTTC.

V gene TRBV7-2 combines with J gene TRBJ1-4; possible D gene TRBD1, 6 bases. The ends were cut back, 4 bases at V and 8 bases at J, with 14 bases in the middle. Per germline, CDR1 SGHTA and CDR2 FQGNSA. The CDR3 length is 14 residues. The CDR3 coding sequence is TGTGCCAGCAGCTACACCTCCCAGGGGGAAAAACTGTTTTTT. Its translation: CASSYTSQGEKLFF.

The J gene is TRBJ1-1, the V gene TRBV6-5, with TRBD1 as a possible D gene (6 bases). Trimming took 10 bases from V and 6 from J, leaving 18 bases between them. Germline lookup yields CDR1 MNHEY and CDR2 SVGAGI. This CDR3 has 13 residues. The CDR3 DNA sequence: TGTGCCACCCTAAGACGTGGGGGCGCTGAAGCTTTCTTT. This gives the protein CATLRRGGAEAFF.

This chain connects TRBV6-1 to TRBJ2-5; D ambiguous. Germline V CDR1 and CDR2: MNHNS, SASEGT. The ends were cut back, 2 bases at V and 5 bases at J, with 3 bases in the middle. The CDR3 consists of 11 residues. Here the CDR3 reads CASSEPETQYF. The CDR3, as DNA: TGTGCCAGCAGTGAACCGGAGACCCAGTACTTC.

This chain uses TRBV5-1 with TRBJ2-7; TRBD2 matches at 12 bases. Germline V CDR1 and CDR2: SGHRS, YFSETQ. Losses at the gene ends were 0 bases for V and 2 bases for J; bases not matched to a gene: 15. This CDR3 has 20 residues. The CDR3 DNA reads TGCGCCAGCAGCTTGGGTCCGGACAGCTGGACTAGCGGGATCGCCTACGAGCAGTACTTC. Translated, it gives CASSLGPDSWTSGIAYEQYF.

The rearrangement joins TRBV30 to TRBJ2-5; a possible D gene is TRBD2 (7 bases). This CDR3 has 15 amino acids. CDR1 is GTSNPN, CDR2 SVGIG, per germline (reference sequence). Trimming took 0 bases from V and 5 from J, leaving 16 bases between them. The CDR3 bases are TGTGCCTGGAGTGTAGATGGGGGGGGCTGGGAGACCCAGTACTTC. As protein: CAWSVDGGGWETQYF.

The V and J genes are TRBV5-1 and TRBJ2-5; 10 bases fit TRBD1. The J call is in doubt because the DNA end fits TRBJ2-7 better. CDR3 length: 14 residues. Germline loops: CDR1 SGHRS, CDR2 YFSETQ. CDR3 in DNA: TGCGCCAGCAGCTTGGGGACAGGGGGCTACGAGCAGTACTTC. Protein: CASSLGTGGYEQYF.

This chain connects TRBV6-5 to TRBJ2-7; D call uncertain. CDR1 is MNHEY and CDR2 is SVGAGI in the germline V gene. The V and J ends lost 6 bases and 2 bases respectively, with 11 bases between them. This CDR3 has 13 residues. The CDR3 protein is CASSPPYAYEQYF. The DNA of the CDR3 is TGTGCCAGCAGCCCCCCCTATGCCTACGAGCAGTACTTC.

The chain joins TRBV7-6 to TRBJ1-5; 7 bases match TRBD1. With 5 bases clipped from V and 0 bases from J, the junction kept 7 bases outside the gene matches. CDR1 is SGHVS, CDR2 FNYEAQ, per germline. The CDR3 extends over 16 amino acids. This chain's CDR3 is CASSPLGGDSNQPQHF. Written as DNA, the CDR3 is TGTGCCAGCAGCCCCTTAGGGGGCGATAGCAATCAGCCCCAGCATTTT.

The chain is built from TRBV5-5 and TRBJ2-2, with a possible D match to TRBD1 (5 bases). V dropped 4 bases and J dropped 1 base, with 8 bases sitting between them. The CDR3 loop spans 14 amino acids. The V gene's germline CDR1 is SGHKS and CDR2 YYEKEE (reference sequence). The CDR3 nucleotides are TGTGCCAGCAGCGCACAGGTGAACACCGGGGAGCTGTTTTTT. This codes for CASSAQVNTGELFF.

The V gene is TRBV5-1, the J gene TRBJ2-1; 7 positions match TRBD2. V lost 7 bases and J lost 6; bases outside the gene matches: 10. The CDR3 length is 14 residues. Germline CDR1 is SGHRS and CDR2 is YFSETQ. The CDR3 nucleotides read TGCGCCAGCGGCGCCAGGTGGGAGGGCAATGAGCAGTTCTTC. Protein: CASGARWEGNEQFF.

Written as DNA, the CDR3 is TGTGCCAGCAGATATAGCGGGAATTCCGAGCAGTACTTC. Translating it yields CASRYSGNSEQYF. The chain recombines TRBV11-1 with TRBJ2-7; 8 bases match TRBD2. The CDR3 covers 13 residues. Germline V gene sequence: CDR1 SGHAT, CDR2 FQDESV (reference sequence). V trimming: 6 bases; J trimming: 6 bases; junction bases outside the gene matches: 7.

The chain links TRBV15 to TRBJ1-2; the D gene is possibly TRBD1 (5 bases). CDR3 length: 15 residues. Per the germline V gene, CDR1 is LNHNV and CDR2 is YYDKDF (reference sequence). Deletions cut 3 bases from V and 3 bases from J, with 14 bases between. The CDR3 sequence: CATSSVGGADYGYTF. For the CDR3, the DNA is TGTGCCACCAGCAGCGTGGGAGGGGCGGACTATGGCTACACCTTC.

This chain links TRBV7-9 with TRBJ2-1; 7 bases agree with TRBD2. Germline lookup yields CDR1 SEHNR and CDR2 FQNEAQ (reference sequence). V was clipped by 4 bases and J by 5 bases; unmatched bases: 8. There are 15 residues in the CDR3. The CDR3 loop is CASSSRGEGDNEQFF. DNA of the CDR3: TGTGCCAGCAGCTCCCGAGGGGAGGGCGACAATGAGCAGTTCTTC.

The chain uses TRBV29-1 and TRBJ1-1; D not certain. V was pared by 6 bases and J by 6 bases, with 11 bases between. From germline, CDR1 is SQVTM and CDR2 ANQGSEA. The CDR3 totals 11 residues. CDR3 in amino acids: CSVHSVPEAFF. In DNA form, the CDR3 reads TGCAGCGTCCACAGTGTCCCTGAAGCTTTCTTT.

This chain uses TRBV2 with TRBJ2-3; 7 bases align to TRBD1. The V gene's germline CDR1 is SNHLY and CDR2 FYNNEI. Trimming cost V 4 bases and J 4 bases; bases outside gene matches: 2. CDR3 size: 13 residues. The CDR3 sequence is CASSGGGPDTQYF. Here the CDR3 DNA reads TGTGCCAGCAGTGGAGGGGGCCCAGATACGCAGTATTTT. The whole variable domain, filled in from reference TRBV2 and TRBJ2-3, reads EPEVTQTPSHQVTQMGQEVILRCVPISNHLYFYWYRQILGQKVEFLVSFYNNEISEKSEIFDDQFSVERPDGSNFTLKIRSTKLEDSAMYFCASSGGGPDTQYFGPGTRLTVL.

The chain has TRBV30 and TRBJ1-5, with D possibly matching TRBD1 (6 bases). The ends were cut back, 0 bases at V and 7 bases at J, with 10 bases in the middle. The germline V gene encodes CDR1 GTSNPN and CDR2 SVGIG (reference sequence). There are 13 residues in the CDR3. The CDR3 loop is CAWSVGGLQPQHF. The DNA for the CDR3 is TGTGCCTGGAGTGTAGGGGGTCTCCAGCCCCAGCATTTT.

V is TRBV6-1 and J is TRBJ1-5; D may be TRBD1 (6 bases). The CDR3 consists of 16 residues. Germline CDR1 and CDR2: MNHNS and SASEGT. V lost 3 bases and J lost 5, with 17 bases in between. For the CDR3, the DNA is TGTGCCAGCAGTGAGCTCGGGGGGCCCACGGATCAGCCCCAGCATTTT. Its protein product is CASSELGGPTDQPQHF.

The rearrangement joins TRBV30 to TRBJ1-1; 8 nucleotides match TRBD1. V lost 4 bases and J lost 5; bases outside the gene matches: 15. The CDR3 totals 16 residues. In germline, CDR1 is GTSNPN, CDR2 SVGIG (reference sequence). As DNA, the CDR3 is TGTGCCTGGAAGTTCGAGACAGGGGCCGGGGTTACTGAAGCTTTCTTT. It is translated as CAWKFETGAGVTEAFF.